A single sample gave rise to the 3 T cell receptor beta chains below, sequenced in a study of Tregs in tolerant kidney transplant recipients. This table comes from immunoSEQ multiplex PCR, and its TCRdb copy is limited to in-frame clones, with some not included. In total, the table holds some 30,000 clones. Recipients received nonmyeloablative bone marrow transplants from related graft donors, with transient mixed chimerism. The sequencing here drew on CD4+ T cells from blood (PBMCs), taken 24 months after the transplant. Receptor source: a human patient who received a combined kidney and bone marrow transplant. The graft donor may account for some of the T cells.

Comment on this clone: The read halts 3 residues ahead of the CDR3 end, with the missing end drawn from the germline J gene. V gene TRBV5-1 combines with J gene TRBJ2-7; tentative D call: TRBD2 (5 bases). Trimming took 2 bases from V and 3 from J, leaving 12 bases between them. The CDR3 runs to 14 residues. Germline loops: CDR1 SGHRS, CDR2 YFSETQ. The CDR3 sequence is CASSFDGSGYEQYF. The DNA read from the CDR3 is TGCGCCAGCAGCTTTGATGGGAGCGGCTACGAG. Full variable domain (outside the CDR3, taken from reference TRBV5-1 and TRBJ2-7): KAGVTQTPRYLIKTRGQQVTLSCSPISGHRSVSWYQQTPGQGLQFLFEYFSETQRNKGNFPGRFSGRQFSNSRSEMNVSTLELGDSALYLCASSFDGSGYEQYFGPGTRLTVT.

Note on this clone: The read halts 3 residues ahead of the CDR3 end, with the missing end drawn from the germline J gene. The rearrangement joins TRBV18 to TRBJ2-1, with 7 positions matching TRBD1. This CDR3 comprises 14 residues. Germline loops: CDR1 KGHSH, CDR2 LQKENI. Unmatched junction bases numbered 6, after V lost 3 bases and J lost 7 bases. The covered CDR3 bases are TGTGCCAGCTCACCGTCCGGGACAGAGAATGAG. As protein: CASSPSGTENE. The whole CDR3 protein reads CASSPSGTENEQFF.

As concerns this clone: One end of the junction is discordant with germline, which a read error may explain. The read halts 3 residues ahead of the CDR3 end, with the missing end drawn from the germline J gene. The rearrangement uses TRBV7-7 and TRBJ2-3; D uncertain. Germline lookup yields CDR1 SSHAT and CDR2 FNYEAQ (reference sequence). CDR3 size: 14 residues. The CDR3 DNA, read in part, is TGTGCTAGCAGCTTACATCGACTCACAGATACG. Translating it yields CASSLHRLTDT. The full CDR3 sequence reads CASSLHRLTDTQYF. The variable domain in full, with the rest retrieved from reference TRBV7-7 and TRBJ2-3, is GAGVSQSPRYKVTKRGQDVTLRCDPISSHATLYWYQQALGQGPEFLTYFNYEAQPDKSGLPSDRFSAERPEGSISTLTIQRTEQRDSAMYRCASSLHRLTDTQYFGPGTRLTVL.